The present T cell receptor beta chain was sequenced within a study of cytotoxic CD8 clonotypes in ibrutinib-treated CLL (dated by TCRdb to the early 2020s). For context, the study as a whole: The cohort had eleven to twelve relapsed/refractory and about 15 treatment-naive patients; approximately 18 were IGHV unmutated. Partial responses were observed in about 25 patients and complete responses in 2; after a median follow-up of around 68 months, remission was maintained in 14 patients and progression was observed in approximately 12. Response samples were obtained after a median of 12 months of treatment, with a range of about 6 to 36 months. On average, each sample yielded around 250,000 productive templates and around 98,000 productive rearrangements. Of the approximately 86 participants in the trial, 25 to 30 had longitudinal samples available. Cryopreserved peripheral blood mononuclear cells were collected before treatment, at response, and at either disease progression or sustained remission. Every remission and progressive disease sample was obtained while ibrutinib was still being received by the patients.

The sample's time point label, decoded: approximately 25 months on ibrutinib. About 2 micrograms of genomic DNA were extracted from cryopreserved PBMCs for TCR beta library preparation. Longitudinal blood samples from CLL patients receiving ibrutinib monotherapy were subjected to high-throughput TCR beta sequencing. The patients took part in an open-label, single-center phase 2 trial of ibrutinib monotherapy. Relative to germline, V is missing 4 bases and J is missing 8 bases, with 4 bases of the junction outside any gene match. The germline V gene (reference sequence) yields PRHDT for CDR1 and FYEKMQ for CDR2. CDR3 length: 13 amino acids, cysteine to phenylalanine. Just CDR3 DNA is preserved here, 39 bases in frame from base 1. In the case of this clone: Its antigen has not been determined. Nothing much larger sits one base from this clone, and base qualities are not available.

Each clonotype received, on average, 10x coverage in deep resolution sequencing performed on a MiSeq, where the target depth lay between 1 in 1 million and 1 in 200,000 T cells. The immunoSEQ hsTCRB Kit was used to generate TCR beta libraries. The authors' pipeline ran thus. ImmunoSEQ Data Assistant and ImmunoSEQ Analyzer were used for data analysis, and V, D and J genes were assigned according to IMGT definitions. Clonality was computed as one minus normalized Shannon entropy of productive rearrangement frequencies, ranging from 0 to 1. Only overrepresented clonotypes making up at least 0.05% of the repertoire of each patient were included in the public clonotype analysis. Repertoires from roughly 13 age-matched healthy donors in immuneACCESS were used as clonality controls. TCRdb took over this immuneACCESS table, retaining in-frame rearrangements with V and J assigned. Such tables are incomplete; in checked studies, under half of the missing clones stem from an unresolved V gene, and the remainder is unexplained. V, J and clone size reflect that table, while D and trimming were determined from the DNA. Recorded for this sample are 160,000 or so clones; about four fifths of them occurred a single time. The ten top clones hold roughly 4.5% of the sample.

Broad study findings and their caveats: Baseline clonality was found to be higher than that of age-matched healthy donors and was strongly correlated with circulating CD8+ T-cell counts. Sustained-remission and progressing patients did not have matched sampling times, and lymph node repertoires were not examined. Public clonotypes were rare and either shrank or stayed stable during treatment, and the rise in clonality at ibrutinib response reflected expansion of private clonotypes. Clonality increased at ibrutinib response, stayed stable in sustained remission, and fell back toward baseline at progression.

The sequence was obtained from a human donor with chronic lymphocytic leukemia. The sequence is built from TRBV13 and TRBJ2-1, and TRBD2 matches 8 of the central bases. This sample comprised PBMCs, obtained after 24 months of ibrutinib treatment. DNA sequence: TGTGCCAGCAGCTGGGGACTAGGTGATGAGCAGTTCTTC. This translates into CASSWGLGDEQFF.